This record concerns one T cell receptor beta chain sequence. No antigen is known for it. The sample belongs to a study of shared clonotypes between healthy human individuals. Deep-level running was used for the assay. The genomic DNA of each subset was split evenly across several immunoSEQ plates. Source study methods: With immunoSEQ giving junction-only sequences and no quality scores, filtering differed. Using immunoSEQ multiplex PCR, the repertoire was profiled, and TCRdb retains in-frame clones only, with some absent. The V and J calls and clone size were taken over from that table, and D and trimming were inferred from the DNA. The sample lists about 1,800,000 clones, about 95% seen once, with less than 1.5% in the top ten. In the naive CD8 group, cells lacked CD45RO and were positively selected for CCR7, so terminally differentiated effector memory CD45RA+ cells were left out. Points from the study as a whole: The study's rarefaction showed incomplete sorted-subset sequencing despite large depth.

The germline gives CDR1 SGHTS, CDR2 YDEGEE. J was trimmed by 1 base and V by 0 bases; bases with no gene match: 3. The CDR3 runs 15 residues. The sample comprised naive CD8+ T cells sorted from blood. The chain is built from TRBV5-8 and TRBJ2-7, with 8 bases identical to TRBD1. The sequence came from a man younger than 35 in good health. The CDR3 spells CASSLAQGASYEQYF. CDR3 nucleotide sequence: TGTGCCAGCAGCTTGGCCCAGGGGGCGTCCTACGAGCAGTACTTC.